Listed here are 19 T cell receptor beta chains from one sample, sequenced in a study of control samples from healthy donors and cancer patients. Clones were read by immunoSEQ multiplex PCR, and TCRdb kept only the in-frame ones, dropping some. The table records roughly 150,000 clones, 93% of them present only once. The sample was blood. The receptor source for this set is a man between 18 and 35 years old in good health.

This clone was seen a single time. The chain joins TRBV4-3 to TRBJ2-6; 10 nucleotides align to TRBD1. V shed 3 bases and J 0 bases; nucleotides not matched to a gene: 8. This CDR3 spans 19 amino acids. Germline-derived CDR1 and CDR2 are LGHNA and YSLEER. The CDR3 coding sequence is TGCGCCAGCAGCCATATATCCGGGACAGGGGCCTCTGGGGCCAACGTCCTGACTTTC. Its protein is CASSHISGTGASGANVLTF.

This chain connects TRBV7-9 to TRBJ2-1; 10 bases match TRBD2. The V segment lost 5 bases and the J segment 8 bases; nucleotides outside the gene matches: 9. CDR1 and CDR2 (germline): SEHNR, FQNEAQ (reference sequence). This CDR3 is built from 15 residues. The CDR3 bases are TGTGCCAGCAGCCACCAGCGGGAGGGCCTCGATGAGCAGTTCTTC. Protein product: CASSHQREGLDEQFF.

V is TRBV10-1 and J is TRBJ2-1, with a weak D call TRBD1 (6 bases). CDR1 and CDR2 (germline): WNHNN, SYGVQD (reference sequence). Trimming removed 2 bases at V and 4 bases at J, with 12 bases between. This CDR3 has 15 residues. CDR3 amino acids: CASSEPGQGYNEQFF. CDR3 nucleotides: TGCGCCAGCAGTGAGCCGGGCCAGGGGTACAATGAGCAGTTCTTC.

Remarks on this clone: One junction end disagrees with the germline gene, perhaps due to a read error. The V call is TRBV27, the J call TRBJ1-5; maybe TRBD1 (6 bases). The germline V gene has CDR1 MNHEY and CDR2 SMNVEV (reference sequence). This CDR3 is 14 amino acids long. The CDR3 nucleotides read TGTGCCAGCAGCTTATCAGGGGTACTTCAGCCCCAGCATTTT. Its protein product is CASSLSGVLQPQHF.

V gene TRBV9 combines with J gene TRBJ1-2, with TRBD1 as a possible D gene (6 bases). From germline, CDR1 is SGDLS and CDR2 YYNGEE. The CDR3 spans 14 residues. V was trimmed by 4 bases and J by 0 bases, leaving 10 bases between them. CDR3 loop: CASSPNRANYGYTF. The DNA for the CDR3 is TGTGCCAGCAGCCCCAACAGGGCTAACTATGGCTACACCTTC.

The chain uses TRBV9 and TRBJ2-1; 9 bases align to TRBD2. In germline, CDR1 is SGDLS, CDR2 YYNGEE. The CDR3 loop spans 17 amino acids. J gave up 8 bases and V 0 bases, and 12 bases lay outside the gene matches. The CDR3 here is CASSVDGGTSLMDEQFF. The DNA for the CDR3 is TGTGCCAGCAGCGTAGACGGCGGGACTAGCTTGATGGATGAGCAGTTCTTC.

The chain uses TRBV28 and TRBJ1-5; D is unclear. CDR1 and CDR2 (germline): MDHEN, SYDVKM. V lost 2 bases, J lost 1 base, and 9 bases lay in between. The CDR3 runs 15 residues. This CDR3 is CASSLGGGSNQPQHF. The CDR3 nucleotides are TGTGCCAGCAGTTTAGGAGGTGGAAGCAATCAGCCCCAGCATTTT.

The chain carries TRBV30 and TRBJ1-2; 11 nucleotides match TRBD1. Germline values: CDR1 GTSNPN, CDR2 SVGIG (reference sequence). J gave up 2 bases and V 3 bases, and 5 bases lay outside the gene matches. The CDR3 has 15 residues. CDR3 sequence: CAWSPGDRGNYGYTF. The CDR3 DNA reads TGTGCCTGGAGCCCTGGGGACAGGGGGAACTATGGCTACACCTTC.

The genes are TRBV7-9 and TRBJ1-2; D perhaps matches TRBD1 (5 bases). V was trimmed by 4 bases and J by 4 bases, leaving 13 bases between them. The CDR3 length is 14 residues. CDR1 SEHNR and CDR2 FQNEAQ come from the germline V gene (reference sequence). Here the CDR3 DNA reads TGTGCCAGCAGCTCGTCGACAGAAGGCTATGGCTACACCTTC. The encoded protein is CASSSSTEGYGYTF.

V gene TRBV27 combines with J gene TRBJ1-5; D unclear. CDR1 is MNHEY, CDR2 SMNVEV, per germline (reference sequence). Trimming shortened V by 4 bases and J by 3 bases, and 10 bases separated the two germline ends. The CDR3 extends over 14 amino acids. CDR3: CASSSAPTNQPQHF. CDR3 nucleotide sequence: TGTGCCAGCAGTTCCGCACCCACCAATCAGCCCCAGCATTTT.

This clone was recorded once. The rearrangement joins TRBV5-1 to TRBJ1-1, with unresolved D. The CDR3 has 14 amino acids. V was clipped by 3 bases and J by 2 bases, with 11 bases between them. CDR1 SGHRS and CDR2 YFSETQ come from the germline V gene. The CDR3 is CASSSKRENTEAFF. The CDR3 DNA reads TGCGCCAGCAGCTCAAAACGGGAAAACACTGAAGCTTTCTTT. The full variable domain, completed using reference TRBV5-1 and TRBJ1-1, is KAGVTQTPRYLIKTRGQQVTLSCSPISGHRSVSWYQQTPGQGLQFLFEYFSETQRNKGNFPGRFSGRQFSNSRSEMNVSTLELGDSALYLCASSSKRENTEAFFGQGTRLTVV.

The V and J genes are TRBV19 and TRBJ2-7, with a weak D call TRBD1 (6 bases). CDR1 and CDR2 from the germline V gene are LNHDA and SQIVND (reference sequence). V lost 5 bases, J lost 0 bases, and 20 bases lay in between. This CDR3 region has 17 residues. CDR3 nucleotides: TGTGCCAGTAGTCCCTCACCGGGACACAGAAGCTCCTACGAGCAGTACTTC. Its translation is CASSPSPGHRSSYEQYF.

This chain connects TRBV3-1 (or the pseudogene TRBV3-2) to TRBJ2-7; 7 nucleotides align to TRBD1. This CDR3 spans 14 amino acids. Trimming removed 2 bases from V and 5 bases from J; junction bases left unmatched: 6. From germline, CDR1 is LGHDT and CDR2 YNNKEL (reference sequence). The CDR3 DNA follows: TGTGCCAGCAGCCAATTAACAGGGGTCCACGAGCAGTACTTC. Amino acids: CASSQLTGVHEQYF.

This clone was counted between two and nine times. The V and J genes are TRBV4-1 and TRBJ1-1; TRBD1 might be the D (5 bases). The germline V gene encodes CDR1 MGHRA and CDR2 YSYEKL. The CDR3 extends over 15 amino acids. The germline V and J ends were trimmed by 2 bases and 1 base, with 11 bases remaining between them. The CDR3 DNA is TGCGCCAGCAGCCAAACAGGAGCCGGGAACACTGAAGCTTTCTTT. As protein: CASSQTGAGNTEAFF.

CDR3 loop: CASSDRDRGREQYF. For the CDR3, the DNA is TGTGCCAGCAGCGACCGGGACAGGGGGCGCGAGCAGTACTTC. This rearrangement joins TRBV9 to TRBJ2-7, with 12 nucleotides matching TRBD1. Germline values: CDR1 SGDLS, CDR2 YYNGEE. V lost 3 bases and J lost 6; bases outside the gene matches: 4. CDR3 length equals 14 residues.

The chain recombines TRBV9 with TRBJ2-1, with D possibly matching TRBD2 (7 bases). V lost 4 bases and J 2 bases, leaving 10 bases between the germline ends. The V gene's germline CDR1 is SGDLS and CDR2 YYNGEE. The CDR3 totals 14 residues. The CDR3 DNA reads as TGTGCCAGCAGCAGGGGGGGCCCCTACAATGAGCAGTTCTTC. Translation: CASSRGGPYNEQFF.

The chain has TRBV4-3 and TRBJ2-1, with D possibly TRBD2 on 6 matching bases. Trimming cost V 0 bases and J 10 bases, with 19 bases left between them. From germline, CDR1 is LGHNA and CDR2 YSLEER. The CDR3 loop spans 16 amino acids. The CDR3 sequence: CASSQEPRDWWQEQFF. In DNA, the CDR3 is TGCGCCAGCAGCCAAGAGCCCCGGGACTGGTGGCAGGAGCAGTTCTTC.

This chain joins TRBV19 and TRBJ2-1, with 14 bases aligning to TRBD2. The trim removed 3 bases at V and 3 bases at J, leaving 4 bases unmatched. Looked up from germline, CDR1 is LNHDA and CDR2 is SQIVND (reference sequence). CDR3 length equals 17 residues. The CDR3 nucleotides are TGTGCCAGTAGTATCGGGACTAGCGGGAGTCTCTACAATGAGCAGTTCTTC. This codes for CASSIGTSGSLYNEQFF.

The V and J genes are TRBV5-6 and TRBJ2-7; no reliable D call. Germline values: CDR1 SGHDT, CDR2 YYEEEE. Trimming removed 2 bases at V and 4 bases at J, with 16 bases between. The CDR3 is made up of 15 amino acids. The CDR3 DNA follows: TGTGCCAGCAGCTTCCAGGCGGCGGTTGGATACGAGCAGTACTTC. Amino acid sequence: CASSFQAAVGYEQYF.